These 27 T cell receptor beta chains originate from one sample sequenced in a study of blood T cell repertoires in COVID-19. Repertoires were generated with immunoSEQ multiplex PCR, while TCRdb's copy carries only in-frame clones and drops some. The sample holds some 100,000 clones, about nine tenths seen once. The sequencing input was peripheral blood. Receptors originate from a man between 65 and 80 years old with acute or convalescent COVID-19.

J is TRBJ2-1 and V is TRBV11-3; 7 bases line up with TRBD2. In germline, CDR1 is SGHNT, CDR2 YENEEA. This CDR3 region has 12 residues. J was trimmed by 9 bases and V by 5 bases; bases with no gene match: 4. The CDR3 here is CASSGPGGEQFF. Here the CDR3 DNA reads TGTGCCAGCAGCGGACCGGGGGGTGAGCAGTTCTTC.

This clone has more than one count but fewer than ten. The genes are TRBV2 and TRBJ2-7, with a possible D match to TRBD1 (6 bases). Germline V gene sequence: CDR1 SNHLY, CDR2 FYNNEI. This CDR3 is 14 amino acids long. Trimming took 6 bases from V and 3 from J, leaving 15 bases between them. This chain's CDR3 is CASSDPGTLYEQYF. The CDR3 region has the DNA TGTGCCAGCAGCGATCCCGGGACACTCTACGAGCAGTACTTC.

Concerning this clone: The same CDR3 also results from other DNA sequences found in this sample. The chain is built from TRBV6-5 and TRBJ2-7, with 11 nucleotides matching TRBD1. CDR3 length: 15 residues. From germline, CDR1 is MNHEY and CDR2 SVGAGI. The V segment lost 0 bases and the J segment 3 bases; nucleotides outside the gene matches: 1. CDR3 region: CASSYSGTGGYEQYF. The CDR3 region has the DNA TGTGCCAGCAGTTACTCCGGGACAGGGGGCTACGAGCAGTACTTC.

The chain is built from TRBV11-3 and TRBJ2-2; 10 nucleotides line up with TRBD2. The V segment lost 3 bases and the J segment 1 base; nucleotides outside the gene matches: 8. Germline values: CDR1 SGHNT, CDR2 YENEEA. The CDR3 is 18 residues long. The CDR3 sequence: CASSFNPAGGQNTGELFF. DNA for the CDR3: TGTGCCAGCAGCTTCAATCCAGCGGGAGGGCAGAACACCGGGGAGCTGTTTTTT.

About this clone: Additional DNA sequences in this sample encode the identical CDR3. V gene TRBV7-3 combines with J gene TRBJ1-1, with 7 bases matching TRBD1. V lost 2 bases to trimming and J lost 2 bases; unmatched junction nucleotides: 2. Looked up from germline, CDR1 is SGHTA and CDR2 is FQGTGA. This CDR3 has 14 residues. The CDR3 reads CASSLSGGNTEAFF. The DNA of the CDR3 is TGTGCCAGCAGCTTATCAGGGGGAAACACTGAAGCTTTCTTT.

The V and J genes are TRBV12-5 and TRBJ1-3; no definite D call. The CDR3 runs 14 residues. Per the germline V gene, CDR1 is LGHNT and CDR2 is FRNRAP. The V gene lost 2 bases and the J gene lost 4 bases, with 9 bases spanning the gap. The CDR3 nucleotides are TGTGCTAGTGGTTTGCTTCCGAGCGGAAACACCATATATTTT. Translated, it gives CASGLLPSGNTIYF.

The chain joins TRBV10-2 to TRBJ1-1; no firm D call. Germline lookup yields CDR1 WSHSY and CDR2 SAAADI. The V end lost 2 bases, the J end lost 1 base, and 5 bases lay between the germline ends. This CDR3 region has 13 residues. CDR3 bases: TGCGCCAGCAGTGAGGGGCAGAACACTGAAGCTTTCTTT. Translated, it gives CASSEGQNTEAFF.

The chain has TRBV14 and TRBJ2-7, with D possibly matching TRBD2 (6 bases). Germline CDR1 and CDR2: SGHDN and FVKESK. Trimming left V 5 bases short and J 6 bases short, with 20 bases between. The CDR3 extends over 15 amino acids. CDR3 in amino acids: CASSSEVGGRLEQYF. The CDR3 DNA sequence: TGTGCCAGCAGCTCCGAAGTTGGGGGGAGGCTCGAGCAGTACTTC.

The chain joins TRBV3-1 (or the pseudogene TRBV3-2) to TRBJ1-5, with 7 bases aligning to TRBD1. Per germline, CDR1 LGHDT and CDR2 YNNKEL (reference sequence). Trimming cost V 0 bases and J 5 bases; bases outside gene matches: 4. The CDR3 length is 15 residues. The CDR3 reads CASSQDTGEYQPQHF. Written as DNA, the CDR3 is TGTGCCAGCAGCCAAGATACAGGGGAGTATCAGCCCCAGCATTTT.

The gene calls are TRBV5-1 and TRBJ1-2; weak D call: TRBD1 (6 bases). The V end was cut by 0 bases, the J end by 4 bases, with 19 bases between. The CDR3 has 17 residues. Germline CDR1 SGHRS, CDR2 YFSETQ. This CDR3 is CASSLEAEGRGSYGYTF. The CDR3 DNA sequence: TGCGCCAGCAGCTTGGAAGCTGAGGGGAGGGGGAGCTATGGCTACACCTTC.

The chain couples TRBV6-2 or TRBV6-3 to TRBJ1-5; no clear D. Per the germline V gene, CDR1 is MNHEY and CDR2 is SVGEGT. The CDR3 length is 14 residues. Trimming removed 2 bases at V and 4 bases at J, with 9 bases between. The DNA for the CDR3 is TGTGCCAGCAGTTACCTCCAGGTTAATCAGCCCCAGCATTTT. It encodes CASSYLQVNQPQHF.

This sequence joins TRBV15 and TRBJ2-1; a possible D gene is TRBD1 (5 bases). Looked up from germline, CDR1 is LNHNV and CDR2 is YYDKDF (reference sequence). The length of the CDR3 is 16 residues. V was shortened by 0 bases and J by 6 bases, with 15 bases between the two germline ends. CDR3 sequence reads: CATSRDRYRMGNEQFF. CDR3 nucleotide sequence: TGTGCCACCAGCAGAGATAGGTACAGGATGGGCAATGAGCAGTTCTTC.

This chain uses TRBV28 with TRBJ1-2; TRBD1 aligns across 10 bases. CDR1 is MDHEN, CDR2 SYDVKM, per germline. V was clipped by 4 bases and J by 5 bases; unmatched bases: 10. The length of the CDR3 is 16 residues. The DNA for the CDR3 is TGTGCCAGCAGTTCTCCTCCCGGGACAGGGGAATATGGCTACACCTTC. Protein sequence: CASSSPPGTGEYGYTF.

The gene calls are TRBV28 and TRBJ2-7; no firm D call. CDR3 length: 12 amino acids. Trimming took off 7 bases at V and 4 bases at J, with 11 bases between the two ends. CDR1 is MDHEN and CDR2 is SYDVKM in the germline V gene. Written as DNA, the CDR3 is TGTGCCAGCACCGAAACAGCTTACGAGCAGTACTTC. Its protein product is CASTETAYEQYF.

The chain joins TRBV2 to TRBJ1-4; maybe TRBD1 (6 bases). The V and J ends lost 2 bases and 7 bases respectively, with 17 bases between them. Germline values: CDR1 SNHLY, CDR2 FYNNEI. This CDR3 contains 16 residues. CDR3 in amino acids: CASSELPGQGGEKLFF. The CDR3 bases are TGTGCCAGCAGTGAATTACCGGGACAAGGTGGTGAAAAACTGTTTTTT.

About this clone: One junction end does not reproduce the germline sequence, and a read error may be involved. The CDR3 sequence: CASSIDPTGASYNEQFF. The CDR3 DNA is TGTGCCAGCAGCATAGACCCCACAGGGGCTTCCTACAATGAGCAGTTCTTC. The V gene is TRBV11-2, the J gene TRBJ2-1, with 7 bases lining up with TRBD1. From germline, CDR1 is SGHAT and CDR2 FQNNGV. CDR3 length: 17 amino acids.

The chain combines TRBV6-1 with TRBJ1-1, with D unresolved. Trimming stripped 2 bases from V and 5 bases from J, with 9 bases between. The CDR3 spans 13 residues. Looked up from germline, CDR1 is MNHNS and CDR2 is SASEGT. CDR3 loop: CASSEFGETEAFF. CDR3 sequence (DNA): TGTGCCAGCAGTGAATTCGGGGAGACTGAAGCTTTCTTT.

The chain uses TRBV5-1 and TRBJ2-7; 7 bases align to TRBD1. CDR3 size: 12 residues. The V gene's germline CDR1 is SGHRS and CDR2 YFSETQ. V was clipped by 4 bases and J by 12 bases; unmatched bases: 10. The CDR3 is CASSPRTGLRYF. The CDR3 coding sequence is TGCGCCAGCAGCCCCCGGACAGGTCTCCGGTACTTC.

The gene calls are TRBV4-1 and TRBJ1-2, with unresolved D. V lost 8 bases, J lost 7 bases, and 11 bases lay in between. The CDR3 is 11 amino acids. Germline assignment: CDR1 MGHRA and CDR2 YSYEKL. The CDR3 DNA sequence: TGCGCCAGCCGGGGAGGGCTTGGCTACACCTTC. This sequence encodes CASRGGLGYTF.

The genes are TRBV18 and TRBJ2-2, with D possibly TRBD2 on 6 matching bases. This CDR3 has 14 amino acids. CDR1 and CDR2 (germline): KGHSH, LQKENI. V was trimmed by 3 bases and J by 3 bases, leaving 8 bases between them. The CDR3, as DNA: TGTGCCAGCTCACCGGGGGGAGACACCGGGGAGCTGTTTTTT. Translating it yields CASSPGGDTGELFF.

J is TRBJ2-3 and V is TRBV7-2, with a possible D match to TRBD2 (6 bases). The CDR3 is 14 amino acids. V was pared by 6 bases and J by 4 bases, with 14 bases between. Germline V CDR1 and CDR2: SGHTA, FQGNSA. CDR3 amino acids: CASRPEGLSDTQYF. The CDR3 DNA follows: TGTGCCAGCAGGCCGGAGGGCCTGTCAGATACGCAGTATTTT.

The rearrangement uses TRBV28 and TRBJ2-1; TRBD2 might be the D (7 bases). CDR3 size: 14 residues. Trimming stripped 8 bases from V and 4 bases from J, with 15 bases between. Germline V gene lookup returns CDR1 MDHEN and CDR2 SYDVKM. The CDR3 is CASQSGGSYNEQFF. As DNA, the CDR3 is TGTGCCAGCCAATCGGGGGGCAGTTACAATGAGCAGTTCTTC.

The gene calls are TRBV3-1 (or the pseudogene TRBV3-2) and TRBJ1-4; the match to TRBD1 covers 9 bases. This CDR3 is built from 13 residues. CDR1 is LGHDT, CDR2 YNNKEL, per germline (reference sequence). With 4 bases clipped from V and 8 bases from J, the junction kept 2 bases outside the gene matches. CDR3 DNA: TGTGCCAGCAGCCGGACAGGGGAAGAAAAACTGTTTTTT. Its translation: CASSRTGEEKLFF.

For the CDR3, the DNA is TGCGCCAGCAGCTTAAGGGGGGGGTTCCAAGAGACCCAGTACTTC. Its protein is CASSLRGGFQETQYF. The genes are TRBV5-1 and TRBJ2-5; perhaps TRBD2 as D (7 bases). The CDR3 loop spans 15 amino acids. Trimming took 2 bases from V and 1 from J, leaving 12 bases between them. Germline V lookup: CDR1 SGHRS, CDR2 YFSETQ. Variable domain in full (rest from reference TRBV5-1 and TRBJ2-5): KAGVTQTPRYLIKTRGQQVTLSCSPISGHRSVSWYQQTPGQGLQFLFEYFSETQRNKGNFPGRFSGRQFSNSRSEMNVSTLELGDSALYLCASSLRGGFQETQYFGPGTRLLVL.

CDR3 loop: CASRGQEYNSPLHF. The CDR3 coding sequence is TGTGCCAGCAGGGGACAGGAGTATAATTCACCCCTCCACTTT. The gene calls are TRBV6-5 and TRBJ1-6; 8 bases are shared with TRBD1. The CDR3 is 14 residues long. Unmatched junction bases numbered 2, after V lost 6 bases and J lost 4 bases. The V gene's germline CDR1 is MNHEY and CDR2 SVGAGI.

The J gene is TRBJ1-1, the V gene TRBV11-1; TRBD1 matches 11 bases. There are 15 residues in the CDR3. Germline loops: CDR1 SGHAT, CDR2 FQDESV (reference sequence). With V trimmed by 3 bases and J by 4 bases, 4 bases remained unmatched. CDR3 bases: TGTGCCAGCAGCTTTATGGACAGGGGGCTCACTGAAGCTTTCTTT. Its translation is CASSFMDRGLTEAFF.

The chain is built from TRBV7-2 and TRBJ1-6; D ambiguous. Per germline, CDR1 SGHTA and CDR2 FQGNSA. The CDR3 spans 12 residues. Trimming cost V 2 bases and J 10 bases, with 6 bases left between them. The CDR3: CASSLNQSPLHF. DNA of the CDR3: TGTGCCAGCAGCTTAAATCAGTCACCCCTCCACTTT.